The clone carrying this T cell receptor beta chain appeared a few times. No antigen is known for it. The data are from a study of T cells after yellow fever vaccination. Findings and limits, study-wide: Some clonotypes, a small share, were shared between CD4 and CD8 compartments.

Universal primer sites and UMIs were introduced during 5'RACE template-switching synthesis of TCR cDNA. A single record per CDR3 protein comes from TCRdb applying MiXCR to the 5' RACE reads. The sample yields 300,000 to 350,000 distinct CDR3 sequences, 3% to 4.5% seen once. The CDR3 totals 15 residues. Unmatched junction bases numbered 5, after V lost 5 bases and J lost 3 bases. The germline CDR1 and CDR2 sequences are PRHDT and FYEKMQ (reference sequence). Sequencing was performed on PBMCs, taken 5 days after the yellow fever booster vaccination. The clonotype originates from a man between 18 and 29 years old who received the YFV17D yellow fever vaccine. The chain employs TRBV13 and TRBJ2-5; 11 nucleotides agree with TRBD1. This CDR3 is CASSLRGQGEETQYF. CDR3 sequence (DNA): TGTGCCAGCAGCCTCCGGGGACAGGGGGAAGAGACCCAGTACTTC.